Listed here are 27 T cell receptor beta chains from one sample, sequenced in a study of T cells in Graves' hyperthyroidism and ophthalmopathy. It was RNA transcripts that yielded the amplified TCR beta CDR3 regions. A set of HTBI primers served as the primers for a first-round RT-PCR of the TCR CDR3. TCRdb called the multiplex PCR reads again in MiXCR, with one record for every CDR3 protein. This sample has 730,000 or so distinct CDR3 sequences, with 18% found just once. Sequenced sample: blood. The source of these receptors is a woman in her fifties or sixties with Graves' hyperthyroidism that later progressed to Graves' ophthalmopathy.

The rearrangement uses TRBV5-1 and TRBJ2-1; TRBD1 or TRBD2 may be the D gene (5 bases each). The CDR3 sequence is 18 residues long. Trimming took 4 bases from V and 8 from J, leaving 28 bases between them. The V gene's germline CDR1 is SGHRS and CDR2 YFSETQ. CDR3 sequence (DNA): TGCGCCAGCAGCACCGACCCCCTAACCGGGACGGATAATGATGAGCAGTTCTTC. Translated: CASSTDPLTGTDNDEQFF. The whole variable domain, remainder taken from reference TRBV5-1 and TRBJ2-1, is KAGVTQTPRYLIKTRGQQVTLSCSPISGHRSVSWYQQTPGQGLQFLFEYFSETQRNKGNFPGRFSGRQFSNSRSEMNVSTLELGDSALYLCASSTDPLTGTDNDEQFFGPGTRLTVL.

This clonotype was detected a few times. The gene calls are TRBV27 and TRBJ1-4; D is ambiguous. The germline V gene has CDR1 MNHEY and CDR2 SMNVEV (reference sequence). This CDR3 region has 15 residues. The V end lost 6 bases, the J end lost 4 bases, and 15 bases lay between the germline ends. The DNA for the CDR3 is TGTGCCAGCAGCTTAACGAGCCATTATAATGAAAAACTGTTTTTT. This sequence encodes CASSLTSHYNEKLFF.

This clonotype showed up just once. An end of the junction differs from the germline gene, which may be a read error. The chain has TRBV12-3 or TRBV12-4 and TRBJ1-3; D is unresolved. This CDR3 has 15 residues. CDR3 in amino acids: CASTQDPGTGNTTYF. CDR3 nucleotide sequence: TGTGCCAGCACCCAAGACCCTGGAACCGGAAACACCACATATTTT.

Many counts were recorded for this clonotype. The V gene is TRBV18, the J gene TRBJ1-1; D possibly corresponds to TRBD1 (5 bases). The V end was cut by 3 bases, the J end by 7 bases, with 15 bases between. The CDR3 contains 14 residues. The germline V gene encodes CDR1 KGHSH and CDR2 LQKENI. CDR3 protein: CASSPPGRGGEAFF. CDR3 nucleotides: TGTGCCAGCTCACCTCCAGGTCGTGGGGGTGAAGCTTTCTTT.

The sample holds a few counts of this clonotype. V is TRBV20-1 and J is TRBJ1-5, with 9 bases lining up with TRBD1. CDR3 length: 16 amino acids. The V and J ends lost 5 bases and 2 bases, in that order; junction bases with no gene match: 10. The germline V gene encodes CDR1 DFQATT and CDR2 SNEGSKA (reference sequence). The chain's CDR3 is CSAAQTGGAGNQPQHF. CDR3 sequence (DNA): TGCAGTGCTGCACAAACAGGGGGCGCGGGCAATCAGCCCCAGCATTTT.

This clonotype was counted only a few times. J is TRBJ2-5 and V is TRBV7-9; D unresolved. Germline loops: CDR1 SEHNR, CDR2 FQNEAQ (reference sequence). The CDR3 has 14 amino acids. V was pared by 2 bases and J by 2 bases, with 9 bases between. The CDR3 bases are TGTGCCAGCAGCTTATATGAGGTACAAGAGACCCAGTACTTC. Translation: CASSLYEVQETQYF. Variable domain in full (rest from reference TRBV7-9 and TRBJ2-5): DTGVSQNPRHKITKRGQNVTFRCDPISEHNRLYWYRQTLGQGPEFLTYFQNEAQLEKSRLLSDRFSAERPKGSFSTLEIQRTEQGDSAMYLCASSLYEVQETQYFGPGTRLLVL.

This clonotype has just a few counts. The chain recombines TRBV10-3 with TRBJ2-4; possibly TRBD2 for D (6 bases). CDR1 and CDR2 (germline): ENHRY, SYGVKD. The V end lost 6 bases, the J end lost 1 base, and 16 bases lay between the germline ends. The CDR3 length is 16 residues. CDR3 DNA: TGTGCCATCAGCTCGGGACTGTCCATTGCCAAAAACATTCAGTACTTC. Its translation: CAISSGLSIAKNIQYF.

As regards this clonotype: A read error may explain this, as a much larger clone is one base away. The rearrangement links TRBV5-1 to TRBJ2-3; 7 bases are a match to TRBD2. Germline CDR1 SGHRS, CDR2 YFSETQ. The CDR3 consists of 16 residues. The CDR3 spells CASSLLSGVGTGTQYF. CDR3 DNA: TGCGCCAGCAGCTTGTTGAGCGGGGTTGGCACAGGTACGCAGTATTTT.

This clonotype occurred a few times. A read error may be the cause here, since a much bigger clone is one base away. V gene TRBV6-6 combines with J gene TRBJ1-5; D not resolved. V lost 2 bases and J 0 bases, leaving 5 bases between the germline ends. The germline V gene encodes CDR1 MNHNY and CDR2 SVGAGI (reference sequence). This CDR3 is built from 14 residues. The CDR3 sequence is CASSYVHSNQPQHF. As DNA, the CDR3 is TGTGCCAGCAGTTACGTCCATAGCAATCAGCCCCAGCATTTT.

The V and J genes are TRBV19 and TRBJ1-4, with unresolved D. Deletions cut 4 bases from V and 11 bases from J, with 11 bases between. The CDR3 contains 12 residues. Germline CDR1 LNHDA, CDR2 SQIVND (reference sequence). The CDR3 loop reads CASSTLYKKLFF. Here the CDR3 DNA reads TGTGCCAGTAGTACCCTCTACAAGAAACTGTTTTTT.

This chain uses TRBV3-1 with TRBJ2-5; D might be TRBD1 (6 bases). The CDR3 contains 14 residues. Trimming took off 3 bases at V and 4 bases at J, with 12 bases between the two ends. From germline, CDR1 is LGHDT and CDR2 YNNKEL (reference sequence). As DNA, the CDR3 is TGTGCCAGCAGCCAGGACAGAACGACAGAGACCCAGTACTTC. This sequence encodes CASSQDRTTETQYF.

This clonotype was seen a handful of times. Since a much larger clone is just one base distant, this may be a read error. The chain recombines TRBV7-2 with TRBJ2-1; D might be TRBD2 (7 bases). CDR3 size: 15 residues. Germline V gene lookup returns CDR1 SGHTA and CDR2 FQGNSA. The germline V and J ends were trimmed by 0 bases and 6 bases, with 12 bases remaining between them. CDR3 coding DNA: TGTGCCAGCAGCTTAGCGGGGGGGGGCTTCAATGAGCAGTTCTTC. Its protein is CASSLAGGGFNEQFF.

The chain combines TRBV11-2 with TRBJ2-1; the D gene is possibly TRBD1 (5 bases). V lost 0 bases, J lost 8 bases, and 20 bases lay in between. The CDR3 loop spans 17 amino acids. CDR1 SGHAT and CDR2 FQNNGV come from the germline V gene. CDR3 nucleotide sequence: TGTGCCAGCAGCTTAGATCTTGGGGCCCCAGGGCGAGATGAGCAGTTCTTC. As protein: CASSLDLGAPGRDEQFF.

This clonotype was recorded many times. This chain uses TRBV11-1 with TRBJ2-1; 9 bases match TRBD1. The CDR3 loop spans 16 amino acids. J gave up 8 bases and V 5 bases, and 13 bases lay outside the gene matches. CDR1 is SGHAT and CDR2 is FQDESV in the germline V gene (reference sequence). CDR3 loop: CASSPDPGTGFDEQFF. CDR3 in DNA: TGTGCCAGCAGCCCGGACCCAGGGACAGGGTTCGATGAGCAGTTCTTC.

The chain uses TRBV15 and TRBJ2-5, with D possibly being TRBD2 (6 bases). The CDR3 is 17 residues long. In germline, CDR1 is LNHNV, CDR2 YYDKDF (reference sequence). Trimming removed 1 base from V and 5 bases from J, with 20 bases in between. CDR3 bases: TGTGCCACCAGCAGAGCCGTCCCCACAACGGCGGGGGAGACCCAGTACTTC. Its translation: CATSRAVPTTAGETQYF. Together with reference TRBV15 and TRBJ2-5, the CDR3 gives the full variable domain: DAMVIQNPRYQVTQFGKPVTLSCSQTLNHNVMYWYQQKSSQAPKLLFHYYDKDFNNEADTPDNFQSRRPNTSFCFLDIRSPGLGDTAMYLCATSRAVPTTAGETQYFGPGTRLLVL.

This clonotype showed up many times. The chain links TRBV7-9 to TRBJ1-2, with 7 bases aligning to TRBD1. The CDR3 runs to 14 residues. V shed 5 bases and J 4 bases; nucleotides not matched to a gene: 7. Germline assignment: CDR1 SEHNR and CDR2 FQNEAQ (reference sequence). CDR3 coding DNA: TGTGCCAGCAGCCGACTGCAGGGGGGCTATGGCTACACCTTC. Its translation: CASSRLQGGYGYTF. The full variable domain, with the rest looked up from reference TRBV7-9 and TRBJ1-2, is DTGVSQNPRHKITKRGQNVTFRCDPISEHNRLYWYRQTLGQGPEFLTYFQNEAQLEKSRLLSDRFSAERPKGSFSTLEIQRTEQGDSAMYLCASSRLQGGYGYTFGSGTRLTVV.

This clonotype was counted only a few times. The chain recombines TRBV7-9 with TRBJ1-4, with 9 bases matching TRBD1. Trimming removed 5 bases from V and 5 bases from J; junction bases left unmatched: 6. The CDR3 has 15 amino acids. CDR1 SEHNR and CDR2 FQNEAQ come from the germline V gene (reference sequence). The CDR3 is CASSEPGQGNEKLFF. The CDR3 region has the DNA TGTGCCAGCAGCGAACCGGGACAGGGAAATGAAAAACTGTTTTTT.

At least ten counts were recorded for this clonotype. V is TRBV14 and J is TRBJ2-7; 7 nucleotides match TRBD2. Germline V gene lookup returns CDR1 SGHDN and CDR2 FVKESK. The V and J ends lost 8 bases and 5 bases, in that order; junction bases with no gene match: 9. The CDR3 has 13 residues. The CDR3, as DNA: TGTGCCAGCGGTCGAGCGGGGAGGAACGAGCAGTACTTC. Its translation is CASGRAGRNEQYF.

A few counts support this clonotype. The chain links TRBV7-2 to TRBJ1-2, with a tentative D call TRBD1 (6 bases). CDR1 and CDR2 from the germline V gene are SGHTA and FQGNSA. With 8 bases removed from V and 0 bases from J, the gap between germline ends came to 22 bases. The CDR3 is made up of 17 amino acids. This CDR3 reads CASHMGDTGGPNYGYTF. CDR3 nucleotide sequence: TGTGCCAGCCATATGGGGGACACCGGCGGGCCTAACTATGGCTACACCTTC.

This clonotype was seen ten or more times. The chain links TRBV7-9 to TRBJ1-1; D call uncertain. Germline-derived CDR1 and CDR2 are SEHNR and FQNEAQ (reference sequence). The CDR3 is 12 residues long. V lost 6 bases, J lost 6 bases, and 11 bases lay in between. CDR3 coding DNA: TGTGCCAGCAGTCGGAGAGAGGCTGAAGCTTTCTTT. Protein sequence: CASSRREAEAFF.

The chain recombines TRBV10-3 with TRBJ2-3; TRBD2 matches 7 bases. Germline trimming cut 0 bases from V and 8 bases from J; bases unmatched to any gene: 14. CDR1 is ENHRY and CDR2 is SYGVKD in the germline V gene. The CDR3 contains 17 residues. The CDR3 sequence is CAISESKVGGGLSTQYF. CDR3 in DNA: TGTGCCATCAGTGAGTCGAAGGTGGGCGGGGGTTTGAGTACGCAGTATTTT.

This clonotype has just a few counts. The chain combines TRBV3-1 with TRBJ1-5; D not resolved. The germline CDR1 and CDR2 sequences are LGHDT and YNNKEL (reference sequence). Trimming pared 4 bases from V and 6 bases from J, leaving 16 bases between. This CDR3 contains 15 residues. The CDR3 DNA follows: TGTGCCAGCAGCCGAGATACGGCGGCGGCTCAGCCCCAGCATTTT. This sequence encodes CASSRDTAAAQPQHF.

The V call is TRBV20-1, the J call TRBJ1-3; D is unclear. Germline CDR1 and CDR2: DFQATT and SNEGSKA (reference sequence). Trimming stripped 0 bases from V and 4 bases from J, with 4 bases between. The CDR3 has 12 amino acids. The CDR3: CSARDYGNTIYF. DNA of the CDR3: TGCAGTGCTAGAGATTACGGAAACACCATATATTTT.

This clonotype has just a few counts. The J gene is TRBJ2-1, the V gene TRBV19; D not resolved. The CDR3 is 11 residues long. Trimming stripped 1 base from V and 10 bases from J, with 5 bases between. From germline, CDR1 is LNHDA and CDR2 SQIVND (reference sequence). For the CDR3, the DNA is TGTGCCAGTAGTATAGGCGGCGAGCAGTTCTTC. It encodes CASSIGGEQFF.

Turning to this clonotype: At one end the junction does not follow the germline gene, possibly because of a read error. CDR3 DNA sequence: TGTGCTAGCAGCCCACTTCGGGGAGGGGACTATGGCTACACCTTC. Its protein is CASSPLRGGDYGYTF. The chain couples TRBV7-7 to TRBJ1-2; D perhaps matches TRBD1 (5 bases). CDR1 and CDR2 (germline): SSHAT, FNYEAQ (reference sequence). The CDR3 has 15 residues.

Regarding this clonotype: A much larger clone lies one base from this, so it may be a read error. V and J are TRBV7-2 and TRBJ1-5; the D gene is possibly TRBD1 (5 bases). This CDR3 has 15 residues. Germline CDR1 reads SGHTA; CDR2 reads FQGNSA. The CDR3 sequence is CASSLGLTVNRPQHF. In DNA form, the CDR3 reads TGTGCCAGCAGCTTAGGGTTGACAGTAAATCGGCCCCAGCATTTT.

This clonotype was detected only a few times. The chain is built from TRBV3-1 and TRBJ2-5, with 7 bases that match TRBD2. This CDR3 region has 14 residues. The germline CDR1 and CDR2 sequences are LGHDT and YNNKEL (reference sequence). Trimming removed 4 bases from V and 8 bases from J; junction bases left unmatched: 10. The CDR3 reads CASSRQRGQGTQYF. DNA of the CDR3: TGTGCCAGCAGCCGCCAGCGGGGCCAAGGTACCCAGTACTTC.